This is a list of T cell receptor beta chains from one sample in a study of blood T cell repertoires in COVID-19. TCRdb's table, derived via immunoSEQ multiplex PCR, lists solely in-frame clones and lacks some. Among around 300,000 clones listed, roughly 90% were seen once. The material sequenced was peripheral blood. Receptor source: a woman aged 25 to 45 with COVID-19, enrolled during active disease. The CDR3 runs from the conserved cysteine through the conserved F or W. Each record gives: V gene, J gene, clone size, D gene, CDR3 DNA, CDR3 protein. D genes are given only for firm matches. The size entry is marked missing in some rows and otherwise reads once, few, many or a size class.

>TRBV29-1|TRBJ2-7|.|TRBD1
TGCAGCGTCCAACCAGGGGGCTACGAGCAGTACTTC
CSVQPGGYEQYF
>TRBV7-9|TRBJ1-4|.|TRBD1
TGTGCCAGCAGCTTACCCAGGGACAGGGGGCAAGAAAAACTGTTTTTT
CASSLPRDRGQEKLFF
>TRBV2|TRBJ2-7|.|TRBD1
TGTGCCAGCAGTGAGGAGACAGGGGTTTCCGAGCAGTACTTC
CASSEETGVSEQYF
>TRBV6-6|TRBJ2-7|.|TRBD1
TGTGCCAGCAGTGGACAGGGTTGGGAGCAGTACTTC
CASSGQGWEQYF
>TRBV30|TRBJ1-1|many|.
TGTGCCTGGAGCCCCAACAGGGCCAACACTGAAGCTTTCTTT
CAWSPNRANTEAFF
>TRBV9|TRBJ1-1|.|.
TGTGCCAGCAGCGTAGTGGCGGGACCGAACACTGAAGCTTTCTTT
CASSVVAGPNTEAFF
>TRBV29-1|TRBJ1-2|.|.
TGCAGCGTTCTGGCTGGCACCGCCTATGGCTACACCTTC
CSVLAGTAYGYTF
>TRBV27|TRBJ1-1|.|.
TGTGCCAGCAGGGACAGCCAGAGGGAAGCTTTCTTT
CASRDSQREAFF
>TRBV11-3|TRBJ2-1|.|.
TGTGCCAGCAGCTTAGGCGGGGGCCAAGGGAGGGAGCAGTTCTTC
CASSLGGGQGREQFF
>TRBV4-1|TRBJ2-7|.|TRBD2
TGCGCCAGCAGCCAAGTTCACGCGGGAGGGTCCTACGAGCAGTACTTC
CASSQVHAGGSYEQYF
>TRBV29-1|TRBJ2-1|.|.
TGCAGCGTGGAGAGAAGGAATGAGCAGTTCTTC
CSVERRNEQFF
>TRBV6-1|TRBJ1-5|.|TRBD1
TGTGCCAGCAGTGACGGACAGGGGGCATCTCAGCCCCAGCATTTT
CASSDGQGASQPQHF
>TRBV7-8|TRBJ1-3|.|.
TGTGCCAGCAGGCGGGGGGTTAGCTCTGGAAACACCATATATTTT
CASRRGVSSGNTIYF
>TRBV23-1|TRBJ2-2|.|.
TGCGCCAGCAGTCAATCTCACCGGGGGGCCCCCGGGGAGCTGTTTTTT
CASSQSHRGAPGELFF
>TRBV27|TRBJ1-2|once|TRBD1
TGTGCCAGCAGCCGGGCCGCGGGACAGAGCTATGGCTACACCTTC
CASSRAAGQSYGYTF
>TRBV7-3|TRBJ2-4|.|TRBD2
TGTGCCAGCAGCTTAAGCGGGAGGGCCAAAAACATTCAGTACTTC
CASSLSGRAKNIQYF
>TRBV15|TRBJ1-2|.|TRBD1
TGTGCCACCAGCAGGGGACAGGGAAGGGACGGCTACACCTTC
CATSRGQGRDGYTF
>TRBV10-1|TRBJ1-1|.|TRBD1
TGCGCCAGCAGGGATAACAGGGGGCCAGACACTGAAGCTTTCTTT
CASRDNRGPDTEAFF
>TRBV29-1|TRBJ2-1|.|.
TGCAGCGTTGAAGATCACAGGGAGGGTCAGTTCTTC
CSVEDHREGQFF
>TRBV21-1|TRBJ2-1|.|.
TGTGCCAGCAGCAAGGAAGTCGCCGCGTATCTAGCGGTGTACAATGAGCAGTTCTTC
CASSKEVAAYLAVYNEQFF
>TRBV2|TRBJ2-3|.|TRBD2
TGTGCCAGCAGTGAAATGGTAGCGGGAGCGGGAGATACGCAGTATTTT
CASSEMVAGAGDTQYF
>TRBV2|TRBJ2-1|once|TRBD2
TGTGCCAGCAGAGACACTAGCGGAGGGGGAAATGAGCAGTTCTTC
CASRDTSGGGNEQFF
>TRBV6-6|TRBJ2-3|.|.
TGTGCCAGCAGTTACCCGGGTGAAGATACGCAGTATTTT
CASSYPGEDTQYF
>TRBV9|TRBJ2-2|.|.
TGTGCCAGCAGCGCACCGAGCAGGGACGGGGAGCTGTTTTTT
CASSAPSRDGELFF
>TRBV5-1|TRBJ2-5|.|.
TGCGCCAGCAGCTTGGGCGGACTCCTCCAAGAGACCCAGTACTTC
CASSLGGLLQETQYF
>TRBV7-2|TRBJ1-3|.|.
TGTGCCAGCAGCTTAGCCGACATAAGGCCGTCTGGAAACACCATATATTTT
CASSLADIRPSGNTIYF
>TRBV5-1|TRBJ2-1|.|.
TGCGCCAGCAGCTTGACCAGTGATGAGCAGTTCTTC
CASSLTSDEQFF
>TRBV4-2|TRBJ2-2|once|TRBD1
TGTGCCAGCAGCCAAGGAGGGGGCAACACCGGGGAGCTGTTTTTT
CASSQGGGNTGELFF
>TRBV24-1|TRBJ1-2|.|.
TGTGCCACCAGTGACCACGGGAGACATGGCTACACCTTC
CATSDHGRHGYTF
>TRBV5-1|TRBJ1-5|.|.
TGCGCCAGCAGCTTACGAGAAGATCAGCCCCAGCATTTT
CASSLREDQPQHF
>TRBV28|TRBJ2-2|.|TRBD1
TGTGCCAGCAGCCGGACAGGAACTATGACCGGGGAGCTGTTTTTT
CASSRTGTMTGELFF
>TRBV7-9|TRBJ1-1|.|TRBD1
TGTGCCAGCAGCTCGGTTGGGACAGGGGACACTGAAGCTTTCTTT
CASSSVGTGDTEAFF
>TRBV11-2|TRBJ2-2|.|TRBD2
TGTGCCAGCAGCTCCGGGACTAGCGGGAGGTACACCGGGGAGCTGTTTTTT
CASSSGTSGRYTGELFF
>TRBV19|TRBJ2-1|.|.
TGTGCCAGTAGTAGGACTTCTACCTCATACAATGAGCAGTTCTTC
CASSRTSTSYNEQFF
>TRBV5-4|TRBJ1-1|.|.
TGTGCCAGCAGCTTGAATGGGTTGCGGGGAGCAGTGAACACTGAAGCTTTCTTT
CASSLNGLRGAVNTEAFF
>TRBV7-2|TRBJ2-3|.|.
TGTGCCAGCAGCTTAGGCCAGAAGGATACGCAGTATTTT
CASSLGQKDTQYF
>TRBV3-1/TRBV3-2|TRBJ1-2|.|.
TGTGCCAGCAGTATCCAAGGAGGCGGAGGAGCTAACTATGGCTACACCTTC
CASSIQGGGGANYGYTF
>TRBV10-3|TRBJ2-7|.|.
TGTGCCATCCGGGACAACTCCTACGAGCAGTACTTC
CAIRDNSYEQYF
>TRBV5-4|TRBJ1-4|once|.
TGTGCCAGCAGCCGGGGGATAAATAATGAAAAACTGTTTTTT
CASSRGINNEKLFF
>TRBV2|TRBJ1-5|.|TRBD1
TGTGCCAGCAGCCTGGGACAGGGGGTCTATCAGCCCCAGCATTTT
CASSLGQGVYQPQHF
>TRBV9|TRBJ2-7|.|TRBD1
TGTGCCAGCAGCGTCGCAGGACAGGGTAGCTCCTACGAGCAGTACTTC
CASSVAGQGSSYEQYF
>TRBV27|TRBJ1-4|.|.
TGTGCCAGCAGGATGATAGCGGCAACTAATGAAAAACTGTTTTTT
CASRMIAATNEKLFF
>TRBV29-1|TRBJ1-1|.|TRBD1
TGCAGCGCATTCCGGGACAGGGGGTTGAACACTGAAGCTTTCTTT
CSAFRDRGLNTEAFF
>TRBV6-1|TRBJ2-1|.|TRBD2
TGTGCCAGCAGTGAAATCGGATGGGGAGCGGGAACCTACAATGAGCAGTTCTTC
CASSEIGWGAGTYNEQFF
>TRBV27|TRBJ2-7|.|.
TGTGCCAGCAGCACAGGCTGGGAGCAGTACTTC
CASSTGWEQYF
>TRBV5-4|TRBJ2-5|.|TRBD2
TGTGCCAGCAGCTTGGCTGTAGCGGGAGGGCAAGAGACCCAGTACTTC
CASSLAVAGGQETQYF
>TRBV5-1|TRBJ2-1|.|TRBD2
TGCGCCAGCTTGGAGGGTCTAGCGGGAACTTACAATGAGCAGTTCTTC
CASLEGLAGTYNEQFF
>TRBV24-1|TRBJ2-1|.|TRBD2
TGTGCCACCAGTGACCGAACTAGCGTAAATGAGCAGTTCTTC
CATSDRTSVNEQFF
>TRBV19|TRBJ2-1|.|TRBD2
TGTGCCAGTAGTATAATGGGTAGCGGGTTTGGCTACAATGAGCAGTTCTTC
CASSIMGSGFGYNEQFF
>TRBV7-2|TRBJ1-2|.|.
TGTGCCAGCAGCTCCCGTAGGGGGGGGCGCGCCTATGGCTACACCTTC
CASSSRRGGRAYGYTF